A selection of T cell receptor beta chains follows, all from one sample in a study of blood T cell repertoires in COVID-19. TCRdb's table, derived via immunoSEQ multiplex PCR, lists solely in-frame clones and lacks some. The sample lists 80,000 to 95,000 clones, 80% to 90% occurring once. Specimen: peripheral blood. The receptor set was obtained from a human donor in a cohort sampled during active COVID-19. Both conserved end residues are part of each CDR3. A D gene is named only where the DNA matches it firmly. A row's size may be missing; if present it is once, few, many or a size class.

j_call v_call clone_size d_call cdr3_aa cdr3_nt
TRBJ1-2 TRBV27 . TRBD1 CASRWGQAQNYGYTF TGTGCCAGCAGATGGGGACAGGCCCAAAACTATGGCTACACCTTC
TRBJ1-5 TRBV5-4 . . CASSLQGINQPQHF TGTGCCAGCAGCCTACAGGGTATTAATCAGCCCCAGCATTTT
TRBJ2-1 TRBV15 few . CATSSNYEQFF TGTGCCACCAGCAGCAACTATGAGCAGTTCTTC
TRBJ1-2 TRBV21-1 . . CASSKAGESRQGEGYGYTF TGTGCCAGCAGCAAAGCGGGGGAGTCACGACAGGGTGAAGGCTATGGCTACACCTTC
TRBJ2-1 TRBV12-5 . TRBD1 CASGSTGYNEQFF TGTGCTAGTGGTTCGACAGGGTACAATGAGCAGTTCTTC
TRBJ2-7 TRBV7-2 . TRBD2 CASSLASSGYEQYF TGTGCCAGCAGCTTAGCGTCTAGCGGATACGAGCAGTACTTC
TRBJ2-5 TRBV5-6 . . CASSFLETQYF TGTGCCAGCAGCTTCCTAGAGACCCAGTACTTC
TRBJ1-5 TRBV6-5 . TRBD1 CASSYDRAGNQPQHF TGTGCCAGCAGTTACGACAGGGCGGGAAATCAGCCCCAGCATTTT
TRBJ1-2 TRBV6-5 . . CATEPQTINYGYTF TGTGCCACCGAGCCACAGACTATTAACTATGGCTACACCTTC
TRBJ1-4 TRBV30 . . CAWTTPGTNEKLFF TGTGCCTGGACTACCCCGGGGACTAATGAAAAACTGTTTTTT
TRBJ2-5 TRBV9 . . CASSGRTDTETQYF TGTGCCAGCAGCGGAAGGACAGACACGGAGACCCAGTACTTC
TRBJ1-1 TRBV4-3 . . CASSRYRENTEAFF TGCGCCAGCAGTCGCTACAGGGAGAACACTGAAGCTTTCTTT
TRBJ2-2 TRBV19 . TRBD1 CASRTGGQITGELFF TGTGCCAGTAGGACAGGGGGCCAGATCACCGGGGAGCTGTTTTTT
TRBJ1-1 TRBV9 . . CASSVTQRTEAFF TGTGCCAGCAGCGTAACCCAGCGCACTGAAGCTTTCTTT
TRBJ2-3 TRBV5-3 . TRBD1 CARSPGQVLNTQYF TGTGCCAGAAGCCCGGGACAGGTGCTAAATACGCAGTATTTT
TRBJ1-6 TRBV30 . . CAWSSNQGLDNSPLHF TGTGCCTGGAGTTCGAATCAGGGGCTAGACAATTCACCCCTCCACTTT
TRBJ2-1 TRBV9 once . CASSGGARNNEQFF TGTGCCAGCAGCGGTGGGGCGAGGAACAATGAGCAGTTCTTC
TRBJ1-1 TRBV7-8 . . CASSPHRVAGRGTEAFF TGTGCCAGCAGCCCACACAGGGTGGCGGGTAGGGGCACTGAAGCTTTCTTT
TRBJ1-2 TRBV7-2 . . CASSSDSRYGYTF TGTGCCAGCAGCTCGGACAGCCGATATGGCTACACCTTC
TRBJ1-1 TRBV27 . TRBD1 CASSYGTGGEAFF TGTGCCAGCAGTTATGGGACAGGTGGCGAAGCTTTCTTT
TRBJ1-5 TRBV30 few . CAWSVVRGQPQHF TGTGCCTGGAGTGTAGTAAGGGGGCAGCCCCAGCATTTT
TRBJ2-1 TRBV9 . . CASSGGGLGNEQFF TGTGCCAGCAGCGGCGGGGGCCTCGGGAATGAGCAGTTCTTC
TRBJ2-1 TRBV15 once . CATSRGPGVGSYNEQFF TGTGCCACCAGCAGAGGTCCAGGGGTCGGCTCCTACAATGAGCAGTTCTTC
TRBJ1-1 TRBV4-3 . TRBD1 CASSQDRGLNTEAFF TGCGCCAGCAGCCAGGACAGGGGGCTGAACACTGAAGCTTTCTTT
TRBJ2-7 TRBV5-1 . TRBD2 CASNLAGSYEQYF TGCGCCAGCAACCTAGCGGGGTCCTACGAGCAGTACTTC
TRBJ1-6 TRBV12-2 . . CASRDDGTGGPPLHF TGTGCAAGTCGCGACGACGGGACAGGGGGCCCACCCCTCCACTTT
TRBJ2-3 TRBV29-1 . . CSVEGLGGPGDTQYF TGCAGCGTTGAAGGGCTCGGGGGGCCGGGAGATACGCAGTATTTT
TRBJ1-4 TRBV27 . TRBD1 CASGSGTGGEKLFF TGTGCCAGCGGGTCCGGGACAGGGGGTGAAAAACTGTTTTTT
TRBJ2-1 TRBV5-1 . TRBD2 CASSLEGGGPYNEQFF TGCGCCAGCAGCTTGGAGGGCGGGGGGCCCTACAATGAGCAGTTCTTC
TRBJ2-7 TRBV5-8 . TRBD2 CASSRGLVNYEQYF TGTGCCAGCAGCCGGGGACTAGTTAATTACGAGCAGTACTTC
TRBJ1-5 TRBV25-1 . . CASSEDEGGNQPQHF TGTGCCAGCAGTGAGGACGAGGGTGGCAATCAGCCCCAGCATTTT
TRBJ1-6 TRBV11-1 . . CASTEDRTGSPLHF TGTGCCAGCACCGAGGACAGAACGGGGTCACCCCTCCACTTT
TRBJ1-1 TRBV5-1 once TRBD1 CASSRFGTDLNTEAFF TGCGCCAGCAGCCGGTTTGGGACAGATTTGAACACTGAAGCTTTCTTT
TRBJ1-6 TRBV6-5 once . CASRTGRGNSPLHF TGTGCCAGCAGGACCGGGAGGGGTAATTCACCCCTCCACTTT
TRBJ2-1 TRBV19 . . CASGRETYNEQFF TGTGCCAGTGGAAGGGAGACGTACAATGAGCAGTTCTTC
TRBJ1-1 TRBV7-8 . TRBD1 CASSLEGQEEAFF TGTGCCAGCAGCTTAGAAGGACAGGAGGAAGCTTTCTTT
TRBJ2-7 TRBV20-1 . . CSATASYEQYF TGCAGTGCGACAGCCTCCTACGAGCAGTACTTC
TRBJ1-5 TRBV28 . . CASSVSHQPQHF TGTGCCAGCAGTGTCAGTCATCAGCCCCAGCATTTT
TRBJ2-5 TRBV7-2 few . CASSLAVTFQETQYF TGTGCCAGCAGCTTAGCGGTGACTTTTCAAGAGACCCAGTACTTC
TRBJ1-2 TRBV5-1 . TRBD1 CASSSQQGIGHYGYTF TGCGCCAGCAGCTCGCAACAGGGGATTGGACACTATGGCTACACCTTC
TRBJ1-1 TRBV6-5 few . CASRPDKKANTEAFF TGTGCCAGCAGGCCGGACAAAAAGGCGAACACTGAAGCTTTCTTT
TRBJ1-3 TRBV7-8 . . CASSPLILRESTIYF TGTGCCAGCAGCCCCCTTATACTCAGGGAAAGCACCATATATTTT
TRBJ2-1 TRBV7-2 once . CASSPESGLGNEQFF TGTGCCAGCAGCCCAGAATCGGGTTTAGGCAATGAGCAGTTCTTC
TRBJ2-1 TRBV6-5 . TRBD1 CASSFDRAAYNEQFF TGTGCCAGCAGTTTCGACAGGGCGGCCTACAATGAGCAGTTCTTC
TRBJ1-4 TRBV6-5 . TRBD1 CASTPDRGGNEKLFF TGTGCCAGCACCCCCGACAGGGGCGGTAATGAAAAACTGTTTTTT
TRBJ1-2 TRBV30 . TRBD1 CAWNKPGTGVGYTF TGTGCCTGGAACAAGCCCGGGACAGGGGTTGGCTACACCTTC
TRBJ1-1 TRBV5-1 . . CASSLWPDLTDTEAFF TGCGCCAGCAGCTTGTGGCCCGACCTGACAGACACTGAAGCTTTCTTT
TRBJ2-7 TRBV28 . TRBD1 CASRGTGPYEQYF TGTGCCAGCAGGGGGACAGGACCCTACGAGCAGTACTTC
TRBJ2-1 TRBV6-5 . . CASSLGFDEQFF TGTGCCAGCAGCCTAGGATTCGATGAGCAGTTCTTC
TRBJ2-1 TRBV11-3 . . CASSLGRGRDNEQFF TGTGCCAGCAGCTTAGGGCGGGGCAGGGATAATGAGCAGTTCTTC
TRBJ1-4 TRBV25-1 . TRBD1 CASSEFGTGEEKLFF TGTGCCAGCAGTGAATTCGGGACAGGAGAAGAAAAACTGTTTTTT
TRBJ2-1 TRBV27 . TRBD1 CASSFYRGNEQFF TGTGCCAGCAGTTTTTACAGGGGCAATGAGCAGTTCTTC